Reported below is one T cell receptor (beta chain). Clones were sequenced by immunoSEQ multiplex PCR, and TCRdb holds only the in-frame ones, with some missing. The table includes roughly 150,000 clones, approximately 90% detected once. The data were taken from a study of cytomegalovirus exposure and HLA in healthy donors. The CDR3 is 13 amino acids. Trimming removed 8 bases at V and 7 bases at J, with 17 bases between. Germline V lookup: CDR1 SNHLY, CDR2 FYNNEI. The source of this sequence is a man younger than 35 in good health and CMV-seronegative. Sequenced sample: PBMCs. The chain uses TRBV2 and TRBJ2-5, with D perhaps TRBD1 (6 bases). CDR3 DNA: TGTGCCAGCCTACAGGGCCCGTCAGGGACCCAGTACTTC. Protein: CASLQGPSGTQYF.